These 30 T cell receptor beta chains share one sample of origin, sequenced in a study of OX40 agonist ivuxolimab in advanced cancers. Using immunoSEQ multiplex PCR, the repertoire was profiled, and TCRdb retains in-frame clones only, with some absent. Among around 65,000 clones listed, about 88% were seen once. Material: CD4+ or CD8+ T cells sorted from blood, obtained in a trial of the OX40 agonist ivuxolimab. These receptor sequences come from an adult with an advanced solid tumor such as melanoma, head and neck, liver or kidney cancer.

The J gene is TRBJ2-2, the V gene TRBV7-6; 8 positions match TRBD2. The junction had 6 bases not matched to a gene; V was cut back by 3 bases and J by 0 bases. CDR1 is SGHVS and CDR2 is FNYEAQ in the germline V gene. The CDR3 spans 17 residues. The CDR3 region is CASSFPGGISNTGELFF. The CDR3 DNA is TGTGCCAGCAGCTTTCCGGGGGGGATCTCGAACACCGGGGAGCTGTTTTTT. Full variable domain (outside the CDR3, taken from reference TRBV7-6 and TRBJ2-2): GAGVSQSPRYKVTKRGQDVALRCDPISGHVSLYWYRQALGQGPEFLTYFNYEAQQDKSGLPNDRFSAERPEGSISTLTIQRTEQRDSAMYRCASSFPGGISNTGELFFGEGSRLTVL.

CDR3 in amino acids: CASSYLRDEKLFF. In DNA form, the CDR3 reads TGTGCCAGCAGTTACTTGAGGGATGAAAAACTGTTTTTT. The chain employs TRBV6-5 and TRBJ1-4; no clear D gene. The CDR3 spans 13 residues. V was trimmed by 1 base and J by 6 bases, leaving 6 bases between them. Germline values: CDR1 MNHEY, CDR2 SVGAGI.

The chain combines TRBV28 with TRBJ2-2, with 7 bases matching TRBD1. Germline CDR1 is MDHEN and CDR2 is SYDVKM. With V trimmed by 8 bases and J by 3 bases, 6 bases remained unmatched. The CDR3 loop spans 14 amino acids. The CDR3 loop is CASWDSRHTGELFF. The CDR3 nucleotides read TGTGCCAGCTGGGACAGTCGGCACACCGGGGAGCTGTTTTTT.

V is TRBV5-8 and J is TRBJ1-1; TRBD1 matches at 9 bases. The trim removed 4 bases at V and 4 bases at J, leaving 14 bases unmatched. CDR1 SGHTS and CDR2 YDEGEE come from the germline V gene. The CDR3 sequence is 17 residues long. The CDR3 sequence: CASSPNPGQGWGTEAFF. The CDR3 DNA reads TGTGCCAGCAGCCCGAACCCGGGACAGGGTTGGGGCACTGAAGCTTTCTTT.

The genes are TRBV7-9 and TRBJ1-2, with TRBD1 identical over 7 bases. V lost 3 bases and J lost 4; bases outside the gene matches: 11. This CDR3 contains 16 residues. Germline V gene sequence: CDR1 SEHNR, CDR2 FQNEAQ (reference sequence). In DNA, the CDR3 is TGTGCCAGCAGCTTTCCGGGGACAGAAGTCTCCTATGGCTACACCTTC. This encodes CASSFPGTEVSYGYTF. Filled out from reference TRBV7-9 and TRBJ1-2, the complete variable domain reads DTGVSQNPRHKITKRGQNVTFRCDPISEHNRLYWYRQTLGQGPEFLTYFQNEAQLEKSRLLSDRFSAERPKGSFSTLEIQRTEQGDSAMYLCASSFPGTEVSYGYTFGSGTRLTVV.

This clone was detected once. As DNA, the CDR3 is TGTGCCAGCAGTTTACTCCCCAAGGGGAACTATGGCTACACCTTC. This encodes CASSLLPKGNYGYTF. This sequence joins TRBV28 and TRBJ1-2, with a weak D call TRBD1 (5 bases). Trimming cost V 2 bases and J 2 bases, with 12 bases left between them. The CDR3 is made up of 15 amino acids. Germline CDR1 and CDR2: MDHEN and SYDVKM.

CDR3 in DNA: TGTGCCAGCAGTTTAGAAGGGGTTGCCTACGAGCAGTACTTC. Translation gives CASSLEGVAYEQYF. V is TRBV27 and J is TRBJ2-7, with D possibly matching TRBD1 (5 bases). V lost 2 bases and J lost 2, with 10 bases in between. The CDR3 is made up of 14 amino acids. The germline CDR1 and CDR2 sequences are MNHEY and SMNVEV (reference sequence).

V usage is TRBV10-2 and J usage is TRBJ2-7, with 13 bases aligning to TRBD2. V lost 6 bases, J lost 5 bases, and 7 bases stayed unmatched. The CDR3 totals 15 residues. The germline V gene has CDR1 WSHSY and CDR2 SAAADI. The CDR3 is CASRLLAGGPDEQYF. The CDR3 region has the DNA TGCGCCAGCAGGTTACTAGCGGGAGGGCCCGACGAGCAGTACTTC.

This chain connects TRBV5-8 to TRBJ2-2; TRBD2 matches at 7 bases. Germline V gene data show CDR1 as SGHTS and CDR2 as YDEGEE. The CDR3 spans 15 residues. Trimming at V came to 4 bases and at J to 7 bases, leaving 10 bases not matched to a gene. The CDR3 is CASSPLAGEGGELFF. In DNA form, the CDR3 reads TGTGCCAGCAGCCCGCTGGCGGGAGAGGGCGGGGAGCTGTTTTTT.

This sequence joins TRBV5-8 and TRBJ2-5; D not resolved. The J call may be wrong; the DNA end is better matched by TRBJ2-7. From germline, CDR1 is SGHTS and CDR2 YDEGEE. The CDR3 sequence is 11 residues long. The CDR3 nucleotides read TGTGCCAGCAGCTTGATCTACGAGCAGTACTTC. Its translation: CASSLIYEQYF.

The chain carries TRBV6-1 and TRBJ2-1; perhaps D is TRBD1 or TRBD2 (6 bases each). CDR1 MNHNS and CDR2 SASEGT come from the germline V gene. V was pared by 4 bases and J by 4 bases, with 8 bases between. The CDR3 contains 13 residues. The CDR3 DNA is TGTGCCAGCAGTGTAGGGGGGTACAATGAGCAGTTCTTC. Protein product: CASSVGGYNEQFF.

The chain links TRBV2 to TRBJ1-1; a possible D gene is TRBD1 (5 bases). CDR3 length: 14 amino acids. Deletions cut 6 bases from V and 8 bases from J, with 19 bases between. In germline, CDR1 is SNHLY, CDR2 FYNNEI. The CDR3 protein is CASRTNTGTAEAFF. In DNA form, the CDR3 reads TGTGCCAGCAGAACAAATACCGGGACGGCAGAAGCTTTCTTT.

This clone was detected a few times. The rearrangement links TRBV7-2 to TRBJ2-7; no reliable D call. Germline CDR1 is SGHTA and CDR2 is FQGNSA. Trimming shortened V by 1 base and J by 2 bases, and 12 bases separated the two germline ends. CDR3 length: 15 residues. The CDR3 sequence is CASSLDGGQTYEQYF. The DNA for the CDR3 is TGTGCCAGCAGCTTAGACGGCGGCCAAACCTACGAGCAGTACTTC. Drawing the rest from reference TRBV7-2 and TRBJ2-7, the complete variable domain is GAGVSQSPSNKVTEKGKDVELRCDPISGHTALYWYRQSLGQGLEFLIYFQGNSAPDKSGLPSDRFSAERTGGSVSTLTIQRTQQEDSAVYLCASSLDGGQTYEQYFGPGTRLTVT.

The chain carries TRBV9 and TRBJ1-4; D is ambiguous. Trimming shortened V by 0 bases and J by 2 bases, and 8 bases separated the two germline ends. Germline lookup yields CDR1 SGDLS and CDR2 YYNGEE. This CDR3 is built from 15 residues. The CDR3 loop reads CASSVGAVTNEKLFF. In DNA, the CDR3 is TGTGCCAGCAGCGTAGGCGCGGTTACTAATGAAAAACTGTTTTTT.

The rearrangement links TRBV21-1 to TRBJ2-5; the table gives TRBD1 as D, unverified against the DNA. TRBV21-1 is recorded as a pseudogene. The CDR3 totals 15 residues. CDR3 loop: CASSKEETGRETQYF. In nucleotides, the CDR3 is TGTGCCAGCAGCAAAGAGGAGACAGGGAGAGAGACCCAGTACTTC.

V gene TRBV6-4 combines with J gene TRBJ2-1; D possibly corresponds to TRBD2 (6 bases). The V gene lost 3 bases and the J gene lost 3 bases, with 6 bases spanning the gap. Germline CDR1 and CDR2: MRHNA and SNTAGT. The CDR3 is 13 amino acids. Here the CDR3 reads CASSEGLYNEQFF. The CDR3 region has the DNA TGTGCCAGCAGTGAGGGACTCTACAATGAGCAGTTCTTC.

This sequence joins TRBV7-8 and TRBJ2-3; the match to TRBD2 covers 9 bases. Losses at the gene ends were 5 bases for V and 0 bases for J; bases not matched to a gene: 9. Germline CDR1 reads SGHVS; CDR2 reads FQNEAQ. The CDR3 has 17 residues. The CDR3 is CASSQSVAGASTDTQYF. CDR3 coding DNA: TGTGCCAGCAGCCAGTCGGTAGCGGGAGCTAGCACAGATACGCAGTATTTT.

This clone was counted a single time. The chain links TRBV5-1 to TRBJ1-1; D ambiguous. V was clipped by 0 bases and J by 7 bases, with 4 bases between them. CDR3 length equals 11 residues. Germline-derived CDR1 and CDR2 are SGHRS and YFSETQ. The CDR3 region has the DNA TGCGCCAGCAGCTTGGGGAGTGAAGCTTTCTTT. Translating it yields CASSLGSEAFF. Variable domain in full (rest from reference TRBV5-1 and TRBJ1-1): KAGVTQTPRYLIKTRGQQVTLSCSPISGHRSVSWYQQTPGQGLQFLFEYFSETQRNKGNFPGRFSGRQFSNSRSEMNVSTLELGDSALYLCASSLGSEAFFGQGTRLTVV.

This chain joins TRBV2 and TRBJ1-2; D is undetermined. CDR1 is SNHLY and CDR2 is FYNNEI in the germline V gene. V gave up 4 bases and J gave up 4 bases, with 10 bases separating them. The CDR3 runs 13 residues. The CDR3 DNA is TGTGCCAGCAGTGTCCCCGAGGGCTATGGCTACACCTTC. Translation gives CASSVPEGYGYTF.

The chain carries TRBV7-8 and TRBJ1-2; no clear D gene. Looked up from germline, CDR1 is SGHVS and CDR2 is FQNEAQ. Trimming stripped 2 bases from V and 4 bases from J, with 14 bases between. The CDR3 is 15 amino acids. The CDR3 coding sequence is TGTGCCAGCAGCTTATTATTTGAAGGGAGCTATGGCTACACCTTC. Translated, it gives CASSLLFEGSYGYTF.

The chain has TRBV5-6 and TRBJ2-2; a possible D gene is TRBD1 (7 bases). The length of the CDR3 is 16 residues. Germline values: CDR1 SGHDT, CDR2 YYEEEE. Trimming took off 4 bases at V and 5 bases at J, with 18 bases between the two ends. CDR3 sequence: CASSIGQEGETGELFF. The CDR3, as DNA: TGTGCCAGCAGCATCGGACAGGAGGGGGAGACCGGGGAGCTGTTTTTT.

The CDR3 sequence is CASSSAIGRATDTQYF. The CDR3 coding sequence is TGTGCCAGTAGTAGTGCCATCGGGAGGGCCACAGATACGCAGTATTTT. The V and J genes are TRBV19 and TRBJ2-3; 8 nucleotides match TRBD2. The CDR3 covers 16 residues. J lost 2 bases, V lost 4 bases, and 8 bases had no gene match. In germline, CDR1 is LNHDA, CDR2 SQIVND (reference sequence).

The chain carries TRBV7-9 and TRBJ2-7; 10 nucleotides align to TRBD2. Germline V CDR1 and CDR2: SEHNR, FQNEAQ (reference sequence). Trimming removed 5 bases from V and 7 bases from J; junction bases left unmatched: 14. The CDR3 sequence is 16 residues long. The CDR3 reads CASSPRTSGMNLEQYF. The CDR3 DNA reads as TGTGCCAGCAGCCCACGTACTAGCGGGATGAACTTGGAGCAGTACTTC.

V is TRBV5-6 and J is TRBJ1-4, with D uncertain. Germline V gene lookup returns CDR1 SGHDT and CDR2 YYEEEE. Trimming took 4 bases from V and 8 from J, leaving 12 bases between them. CDR3 length: 13 residues. The CDR3 spells CASSPGRKEKLFF. The CDR3 DNA reads as TGTGCCAGCAGCCCGGGAAGGAAGGAAAAACTGTTTTTT.

In its sample, this clone was seen a few times. This chain joins TRBV19 and TRBJ2-7, with D unclear. Trimming removed 3 bases at V and 3 bases at J, with 9 bases between. Looked up from germline, CDR1 is LNHDA and CDR2 is SQIVND (reference sequence). The CDR3 is 13 residues long. Written as DNA, the CDR3 is TGTGCCAGTAGTATTCAGGTGCTCTACGAGCAGTACTTC. Residues: CASSIQVLYEQYF.

The V call is TRBV28, the J call TRBJ2-3; D might be TRBD1 (6 bases). V gave up 3 bases and J gave up 1 base, with 14 bases separating them. CDR3 length: 16 amino acids. Germline assignment: CDR1 MDHEN and CDR2 SYDVKM. The CDR3: CASSFPRAGGTDTQYF. For the CDR3, the DNA is TGTGCCAGCAGTTTTCCGAGGGCAGGGGGCACAGATACGCAGTATTTT.

The rearrangement joins TRBV11-3 to TRBJ2-3, with 11 bases lining up with TRBD2. The CDR3 extends over 18 amino acids. V lost 4 bases to trimming and J lost 4 bases; unmatched junction nucleotides: 13. CDR1 and CDR2 from the germline V gene are SGHNT and YENEEA. The CDR3 nucleotides are TGTGCCAGCAGCTCCGACGATGAACTAGCGGGAGTTCCAGATACGCAGTATTTT. Translated, it gives CASSSDDELAGVPDTQYF.

In its sample, this clone was seen a few times. V is TRBV19 and J is TRBJ1-1; unclear D gene. The germline gives CDR1 LNHDA, CDR2 SQIVND (reference sequence). Trimming stripped 3 bases from V and 3 bases from J, with 11 bases between. This CDR3 has 14 residues. The CDR3 spells CASSILSRDTEAFF. CDR3 coding DNA: TGTGCCAGTAGTATTCTCTCACGGGACACTGAAGCTTTCTTT.

This chain uses TRBV4-3 with TRBJ2-7; D assignment may be TRBD1 or TRBD2 (5 bases each). Trimming removed 1 base at V and 0 bases at J, with 13 bases between. CDR1 and CDR2 (germline): LGHNA, YSLEER. The CDR3 is 16 residues long. The CDR3 DNA reads TGCGCCAGCAGCCAAGGTGGTGGGGGTCTCTCCTACGAGCAGTACTTC. Protein: CASSQGGGGLSYEQYF.

V and J are TRBV6-6 and TRBJ1-1; D not resolved. CDR3 length: 11 amino acids. CDR1 and CDR2 from the germline V gene are MNHNY and SVGAGI (reference sequence). V lost 2 bases and J 7 bases, leaving 5 bases between the germline ends. CDR3 region: CASSYGGEAFF. The CDR3 DNA reads as TGTGCCAGCAGTTACGGAGGTGAAGCTTTCTTT.